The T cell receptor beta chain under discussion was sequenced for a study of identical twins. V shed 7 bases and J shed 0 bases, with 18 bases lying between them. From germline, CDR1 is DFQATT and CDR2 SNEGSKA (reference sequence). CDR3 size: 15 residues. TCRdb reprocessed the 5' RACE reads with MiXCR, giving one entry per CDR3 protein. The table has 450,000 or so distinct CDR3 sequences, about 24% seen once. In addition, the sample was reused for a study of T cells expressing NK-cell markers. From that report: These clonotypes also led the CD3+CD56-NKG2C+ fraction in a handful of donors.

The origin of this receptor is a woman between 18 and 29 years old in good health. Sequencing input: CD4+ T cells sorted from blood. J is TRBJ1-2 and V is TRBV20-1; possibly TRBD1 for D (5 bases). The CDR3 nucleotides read TGCAGTGGAGGGGTCAGCGGCCAAACTAACTATGGCTACACCTTC. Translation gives CSGGVSGQTNYGYTF.